These T cell receptor beta chains were read from a single sample in a study of Graves' ophthalmopathy and Graves' hyperthyroidism. Each CDR3 protein is one row after TCRdb ran MiXCR on the multiplex PCR reads. Among around 520,000 distinct CDR3 sequences listed, 35% to 45% were seen once. The sample comprised peripheral blood or thyroid tissue (not recorded which). The receptors shown here come from an adult man with Graves' hyperthyroidism. The CDR3 runs from the conserved cysteine through the conserved F or W. D genes are given only for firm matches. Only part of the rows carry a size: once, few, many, or a class if the clone is expanded.

.	TRBJ2-2	TRBV24-1	many	TGTGCCACCAGTGATTTTCAGGGGGCTAGCGGTCGCGGGGAGCTGTTTTTT	CATSDFQGASGRGELFF
TRBD1	TRBJ2-2	TRBV5-1	many	TGCGCCAGCAGCCTTGGGACAGATGGAACCGGGGAGCTGTTTTTT	CASSLGTDGTGELFF
TRBD1	TRBJ2-7	TRBV5-1	many	TGCGCCAGCAGCTTGGCCATGGACAGGGCCCACGAGCAGTACTTC	CASSLAMDRAHEQYF
.	TRBJ2-3	TRBV7-9	.	TGTGCCAGCAGCTTAGCGGACGAAAGGAAAGATACGCAGTATTTT	CASSLADERKDTQYF
.	TRBJ2-1	TRBV7-2	.	TGTGCCAGCAGCCCCGAGGGGTGGTCCTACAATGAGCAGTTCTTC	CASSPEGWSYNEQFF
TRBD1	TRBJ2-5	TRBV5-1	.	TGCGCCAGCAGCTTGGGTCCCTTTGGGACAGAGGAGACCCAGTACTTC	CASSLGPFGTEETQYF
.	TRBJ2-7	TRBV7-2	.	TGTGCCAGCAGCTTAGTGGCTAGGAGGGACAATGAGCAGTACTTC	CASSLVARRDNEQYF
.	TRBJ1-3	TRBV6-1	many	TGTGCCAGCAGTGAAAACAGCTTCTCTGGAAACACCATATATTTT	CASSENSFSGNTIYF
.	TRBJ1-1	TRBV2	.	TGTGTAACTAGCGGGAGGGCGGAAGCTTTCTTT	CVTSGRAEAFF
.	TRBJ2-7	TRBV29-1	.	TGCAGCGTTGATTCTCCTCAGGGCTTCGAGCAGTACTTC	CSVDSPQGFEQYF
.	TRBJ2-7	TRBV29-1	many	TGCAGCGTTGAGACAGGAATGACCTACGAGCAGTACTTC	CSVETGMTYEQYF
TRBD2	TRBJ2-5	TRBV6-5	many	TGTGCCAGCAGTCACAGAGCGGGAGGTCCACAAGAGACCCAGTACTTC	CASSHRAGGPQETQYF
.	TRBJ2-1	TRBV20-1	.	TGCAGTGCTACCAGGGACGGGACCTACAATGAGCAGTTCTTC	CSATRDGTYNEQFF
TRBD1	TRBJ1-2	TRBV7-6	many	TGTGCCAGCAGCCGGCGCGGACAGGGAATCTATGGCTACACCTTC	CASSRRGQGIYGYTF
.	TRBJ2-3	TRBV7-8	.	TGTGCCAGCAGCTTAGGTGACGGTATGAGCACAGATACGCAGTATTTT	CASSLGDGMSTDTQYF
.	TRBJ1-2	TRBV10-3	many	TGTGCCATCAGTGCCACATTGCCCTATGGCTACACCTTC	CAISATLPYGYTF
.	TRBJ1-1	TRBV10-3	.	TGTGCCATCAGTGAGTCAGGGTCGGGCACTGAAGCTTTCTTT	CAISESGSGTEAFF
.	TRBJ2-7	TRBV2	.	TGTGCCAGCAGTGCATCCCACTCCTACGAGCAGTACTTC	CASSASHSYEQYF
.	TRBJ2-7	TRBV9	.	TGTGCCAGCAGCGTAGGAGGCGGGACGGACTACGAGCAGTACTTC	CASSVGGGTDYEQYF
.	TRBJ1-3	TRBV7-7	many	TGTGCTAGCAGCTTAGATACCAGCTCTGGAAACACCATATATTTT	CASSLDTSSGNTIYF
.	TRBJ2-7	TRBV5-6	.	TGTGCCAGCAGCTCCCGGGACACCACTTTTACAGTTTACGAGCAGTACTTC	CASSSRDTTFTVYEQYF
.	TRBJ1-6	TRBV7-8	.	TGTGCCAGCGGGGGACTAGCGCCGAATTCACCCCTCCACTTT	CASGGLAPNSPLHF
TRBD1	TRBJ1-4	TRBV20-1	many	TGCAGTGCTAGACCCGCGGACAGGGGCGGTGGTGAAAAACTGTTTTTT	CSARPADRGGGEKLFF
.	TRBJ1-1	TRBV7-2	few	TGTGCCAGCAGCTTAGCCCCTGTCCCGAGGACTGAAGCTTTCTTT	CASSLAPVPRTEAFF
.	TRBJ2-7	TRBV28	.	TGTGCCAGCAGTGCGGGACAGCTCTACGAGCAGTACTTC	CASSAGQLYEQYF
.	TRBJ2-6	TRBV2	.	TGTGCCAGCAGTGAACAGGTCTTCTCTGGGGCCAACGTCCTGACTTTC	CASSEQVFSGANVLTF
.	TRBJ1-1	TRBV12-3/TRBV12-4	once	TGTGCCAGCTCAGCGGACAGACAGAACACTGAAGCTTTCTTT	CASSADRQNTEAFF
.	TRBJ1-5	TRBV2	many	TGTGCCAGCAGTGCCGGGATTCAAGGGGGCAATCAGCCCCAGCATTTT	CASSAGIQGGNQPQHF
.	TRBJ2-2	TRBV2	many	TGTGCCAGCCTTAACACCGGGGAGCTGTTTTTT	CASLNTGELFF
.	TRBJ1-3	TRBV6-1	many	TGTGCCAGCAGTGTTCAGGGATCGGCTGGAAACACCATATATTTT	CASSVQGSAGNTIYF
.	TRBJ1-1	TRBV20-1	.	TGCAGTGCTAGAGACCCAGGGGTTACTGAAGCTTTCTTT	CSARDPGVTEAFF
TRBD1	TRBJ2-5	TRBV7-9	.	TGTGCCAGCAGTTTCGGGACAGGGGGGGAACAAGAGACCCAGTACTTC	CASSFGTGGEQETQYF
.	TRBJ2-2	TRBV7-9	few	TGTGCCAGCAGCTCTCCGGGACATCTACTTACCGGGGAGCTGTTTTTT	CASSSPGHLLTGELFF
.	TRBJ1-5	TRBV11-2	.	TGTGCCAGCAGCTTAGGTCAGCACCAGCATTTT	CASSLGQHQHF
.	TRBJ2-5	TRBV20-1	many	TGCAGTGCCCCGGGGGATCAGGGAGAGACCCAGTACTTC	CSAPGDQGETQYF
.	TRBJ1-2	TRBV10-3	.	TGTGCCACCGGGGCAGGGTTCGTAGGTGGCTACACCTTC	CATGAGFVGGYTF
.	TRBJ1-5	TRBV6-5	few	TGTGCCAGCAGTTCAATGTCCGCAGGTCAATTTGCGAACAATCAGCCCCAGCATTTT	CASSSMSAGQFANNQPQHF
.	TRBJ1-5	TRBV12-3/TRBV12-4	many	TGTGCCAGCGATACAGGGTTCGCTGATCAGCCCCAGCATTTT	CASDTGFADQPQHF
TRBD1	TRBJ1-1	TRBV6-2/TRBV6-3	.	TGTGCCAGCAGATCCGGGACAGGGCCGACTGAAGCTTTCTTT	CASRSGTGPTEAFF
.	TRBJ1-2	TRBV20-1	many	TGCAGTGCTAGAGATTTCGTGGCAGGCGAATACTATGGCTACACCTTC	CSARDFVAGEYYGYTF
.	TRBJ2-7	TRBV5-1	.	TGCGCCAGCAGGGAGCGACTTACCCCCTACGAGCAGTACTTC	CASRERLTPYEQYF
.	TRBJ2-3	TRBV4-2	.	TGTGCCAGCAGCCAAGAGACGGGTCCCACAGATACGCAGTATTTT	CASSQETGPTDTQYF
.	TRBJ1-1	TRBV24-1	few	TGTGCCAGCAGTCCCGGGACCTCTAAGGAAGCTTTCTTT	CASSPGTSKEAFF
.	TRBJ2-7	TRBV20-1	many	TGCAGTGCTAGAGGGGACCGTACCTACGAGCAGTACTTC	CSARGDRTYEQYF
.	TRBJ2-7	TRBV10-3	.	TGTGCCATCAGAGGGGCAGGGACGACCTACGAGCAGTACTTC	CAIRGAGTTYEQYF
.	TRBJ2-7	TRBV5-1	many	TGCGCCAGCAGCCCCGGCGGCGTCCTCTCCTACGAGCAGTACTTC	CASSPGGVLSYEQYF
.	TRBJ2-7	TRBV7-9	many	TGCGCCAGCAGCTTGGGGACCGACGAGCAGTACTTC	CASSLGTDEQYF
.	TRBJ2-7	TRBV20-1	.	TGCAGTGCTAGCTCGTCCGGGTCGGGCTACGAGCAGTACTTC	CSASSSGSGYEQYF
TRBD2	TRBJ2-7	TRBV5-1	.	TGCGCCAGCAGCGGGACTAGGTCCTACAATGAGCAGTACTTC	CASSGTRSYNEQYF
.	TRBJ1-2	TRBV7-9	many	TGTGCCAGCAGCCGTCCCCAGGGGACCTTCTATGGCTACACCTTC	CASSRPQGTFYGYTF
.	TRBJ2-1	TRBV20-1	once	TGCAGTGCTATAGGGGACTCGCGGGAGCAGTTCTTC	CSAIGDSREQFF
.	TRBJ1-1	TRBV20-1	.	TGCAGTGCTAGGGGCGTGATGAACACTGAAGCTTTCTTT	CSARGVMNTEAFF
.	TRBJ2-3	TRBV20-1	.	TGCAGTGCTGAATTGGGGGATACGCAGTATTTT	CSAELGDTQYF
.	TRBJ2-1	TRBV7-9	.	TGTGCCAGCAGCTTAGTTCACTGGAGGCATGAGCAGTTCTTC	CASSLVHWRHEQFF